The T cell receptor beta chain under discussion was sequenced for a study of blood T cell repertoires in COVID-19 (dated by TCRdb to 2020 to 2021). Regarding the study in general: Samples from collaborators originated in the United States, Italy and Spain and spanned both the acute and convalescent phases of COVID-19. The prospective study material was composed of cDNA or gDNA derived from T cells, B-cell-depleted T cells, or PBMCs. Subjects who had been exposed to COVID-19, were actively infected with it, or had recovered from it provided the deeply sampled blood TCRbeta repertoires that made up the dataset. The repertoires were made available in a free public database intended to serve as a resource for research on the immune response to SARS-CoV-2. Samples came from the ongoing ImmuneRACE study (first 160 participants) plus 1,254 subjects from 6 global collaborators. The sample metadata nearly always contained a de-identified subject ID, COVID-19 status, age in years and sex. Where available, HLA class I and class II types were taken from metadata supplied by the sample provider and were not determined by assay-based typing.

Overall study outcomes, separate from this receptor: The amount of clinical and demographic metadata varied by source and participant and was provided uncurated.

As for this clone: There is no known antigen for this receptor. No much larger clonotype is one base removed from it; base qualities were not supplied.

In the prospective study, participants were about 18 to 95 years old, resided in about two dozen geographic areas of the United States, and were enrolled through a virtual design. In the prospective study, participants were assigned to cohorts based on the clinical history participants reported in a screening survey and a study questionnaire. Mobile phlebotomists in the prospective study collected whole blood, serum and a nasopharyngeal or oropharyngeal swab from every participant. Over a 2-month period, participants in the prospective study had the option of providing additional blood draws and questionnaires. Prospective study blood samples were shipped either frozen or at room temperature before DNA extraction. TCRbeta CDR3 regions were amplified from genomic DNA by means of the immunoSEQ Assay, a bias-controlled multiplex PCR. The paper's data handling went like this. The number of nucleated cells in each sample was estimated from the amplification of reference gene primers within the assay. Sequence reads were collapsed and filtered to measure the absolute abundance of every unique TCRbeta CDR3 rearrangement. Productive Simpson clonality was computed per sample as the square root of Simpson's diversity index over productive rearrangements. TCRdb retrieved this table from immuneACCESS and kept in-frame rearrangements only. Not all clones are present; in checked studies, unresolved V genes account for under half, and no reason is known for the remainder. The DNA was the basis for D and trimming; V, J and clone size are from that table. The sample table lists around 200,000 clones, around 88% of them with a count of one. Jointly, the top ten make up around 5.7% of the sample.

Sequenced: PBMCs or T cells enriched from blood (not recorded which). The sequence came from a man between 35 and 55 years old with acute COVID-19.

For the CDR3, the sequence is CSTRDSNQPQHF. At the DNA level, the sequence is TGCAGCACCAGGGATAGCAATCAGCCCCAGCATTTT. This receptor chain uses TRBV29-1 and TRBJ1-5; the D region possibly corresponds to TRBD1 (5 bases align). Its CDR3 holds 12 amino acids, cysteine through phenylalanine. Here the CDR3 DNA is all that survives: 36 bases in frame from base 1. CDR1 and CDR2 were assigned from the germline V gene as SQVTM and ANQGSEA. A distance of 8 bases separates the germline ends of V and J, which lose 8 bases and 0 bases respectively.